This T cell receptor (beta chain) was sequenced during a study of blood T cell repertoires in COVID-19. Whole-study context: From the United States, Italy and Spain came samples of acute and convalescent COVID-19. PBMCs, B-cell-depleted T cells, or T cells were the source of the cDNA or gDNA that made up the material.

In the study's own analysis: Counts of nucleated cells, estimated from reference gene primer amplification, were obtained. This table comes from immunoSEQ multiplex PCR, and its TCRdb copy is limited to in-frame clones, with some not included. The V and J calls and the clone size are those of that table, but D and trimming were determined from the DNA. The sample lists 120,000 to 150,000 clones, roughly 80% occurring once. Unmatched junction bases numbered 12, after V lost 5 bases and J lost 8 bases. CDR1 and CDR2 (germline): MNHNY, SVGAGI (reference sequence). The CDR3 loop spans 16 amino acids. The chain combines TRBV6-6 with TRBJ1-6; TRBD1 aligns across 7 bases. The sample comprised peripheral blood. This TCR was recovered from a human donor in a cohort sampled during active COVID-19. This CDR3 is CASSTRTGLQDSPLHF. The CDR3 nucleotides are TGTGCCAGCAGTACGCGGACAGGATTGCAGGATTCACCCCTCCACTTT.